This T cell receptor beta chain was sequenced in a study of shared clonotypes between healthy human individuals. General study findings and limits: Clonotypes that were shared across a handful of donors made up around 5% of naive CD4 clonotypes. A small donor pool kept down the genetic and exposure-history diversity that was represented.

Comment on this clone: Its antigen is undetermined.

Germline CDR1 reads MGHRA; CDR2 reads YSYEKL. The CDR3 spans 12 residues. V dropped 1 base and J dropped 8 bases, with 8 bases sitting between them. Researchers partitioned CD4+ cells into CD45RA+ naive and CD45RA-negative memory subsets. Here immunoSEQ multiplex PCR was the method, and the copy in TCRdb shows in-frame clones only, minus some. The sample records 2 million to 2.5 million clones, approximately 94% being singletons. The chain is built from TRBV4-1 and TRBJ1-1; D not certain. This receptor was identified in a man aged 18 to 30 in good health. What was sequenced was naive CD4+ T cells sorted from blood. Subset described: CD45RA+ positively selected. The CDR3 nucleotides read TGCGCCAGCAGCCAAGTTCCGGGAGAAGCTTTCTTT. It translates to CASSQVPGEAFF.